A single sample is the source of the 23 T cell receptor beta chains below, sequenced in a study of PD-L1 blockade in urothelial cancer (TCRdb year 2017). Libraries were constructed by the immunoSEQ multiplex PCR assay. Entries here come from immuneACCESS through TCRdb and include only in-frame sequences with V and J called. Some clones fail to appear in such tables; in the studies checked, an unresolved V gene covers under half of the shortfall, and the cause of the remainder is unknown. Here the sample has about 51,000 clones; approximately 84% occur a single time. Around 15% of the sample lies in the top ten. The sample consisted of PBMCs, taken around atezolizumab (anti-PD-L1) treatment. The receptors stem from a man between 60 and 70 years old with urothelial cancer.

The CDR3 sequence is CASSLEPGSHEQYF. CDR3 in DNA: TGTGCCAGCAGCTTAGAACCGGGTTCCCACGAGCAGTACTTC. The J gene is TRBJ2-7, the V gene TRBV7-2, with unresolved D. V was shortened by 1 base and J by 5 bases, with 12 bases between the two germline ends. This CDR3 comprises 14 residues. The germline gives CDR1 SGHTA, CDR2 FQGNSA.

The chain employs TRBV4-1 and TRBJ1-4, with TRBD1 identical over 7 bases. The CDR3 sequence is 18 residues long. J lost 0 bases, V lost 3 bases, and 10 bases had no gene match. CDR1 is MGHRA, CDR2 YSYEKL, per germline. CDR3: CASSQRGQMGATNEKLFF. CDR3 bases: TGCGCCAGCAGCCAGAGGGGGCAGATGGGAGCAACTAATGAAAAACTGTTTTTT.

The V call is TRBV4-2, the J call TRBJ2-5, with TRBD2 matching over 9 bases. J was trimmed by 4 bases and V by 0 bases; bases with no gene match: 6. The length of the CDR3 is 16 residues. Germline V gene lookup returns CDR1 LGHNA and CDR2 YNFKEQ. CDR3 in amino acids: CASSQDWLAGIETQYF. In nucleotides, the CDR3 is TGTGCCAGCAGCCAAGACTGGCTAGCGGGAATAGAGACCCAGTACTTC.

This clone is a singleton in its sample. The V and J genes are TRBV6-1 and TRBJ2-1; 12 bases agree with TRBD2. V lost 4 bases, J lost 9 bases, and 13 bases stayed unmatched. The CDR3 covers 17 residues. From germline, CDR1 is MNHNS and CDR2 SASEGT. In nucleotides, the CDR3 is TGTGCCAGCAGTGCCGGGACTAGCGGGTTTCCTACAAGTGAGCAGTTCTTC. This translates into CASSAGTSGFPTSEQFF.

This clone showed up just a few times. The chain combines TRBV19 with TRBJ1-4; TRBD1 matches 10 bases. Germline CDR1 LNHDA, CDR2 SQIVND (reference sequence). There are 15 residues in the CDR3. Trimming took 6 bases from V and 5 from J; bases not matched to a gene: 6. This CDR3 is CASRSGTGANEKLFF. The CDR3 coding sequence is TGTGCCAGTAGGTCGGGGACAGGGGCAAATGAAAAACTGTTTTTT.

The V and J genes are TRBV7-2 and TRBJ2-7; TRBD2 is a possible D gene (6 bases). V dropped 5 bases and J dropped 2 bases, with 19 bases sitting between them. This CDR3 contains 16 residues. Germline V gives CDR1 SGHTA, CDR2 FQGNSA. The CDR3 bases are TGTGCCAGCAGCCCATTCAGGCTAGCGAGAACCTACGAGCAGTACTTC. Translation: CASSPFRLARTYEQYF.

The chain uses TRBV30 and TRBJ2-5; D is possibly TRBD1 (5 bases). This CDR3 is built from 13 residues. Germline V gene sequence: CDR1 GTSNPN, CDR2 SVGIG (reference sequence). V was cut by 4 bases and J by 1 base, with 10 bases left in between. CDR3 region: CAWTRQFQETQYF. Written as DNA, the CDR3 is TGTGCCTGGACCAGACAGTTCCAAGAGACCCAGTACTTC.

The chain joins TRBV7-2 to TRBJ2-2; 8 bases fit TRBD2. Germline loops: CDR1 SGHTA, CDR2 FQGNSA. V was clipped by 3 bases and J by 6 bases; unmatched bases: 6. The CDR3 length is 15 residues. The CDR3 coding sequence is TGTGCCAGCAGCTTTGTGCGGGGGGCAGCCGGGGAGCTGTTTTTT. This gives the protein CASSFVRGAAGELFF.

The gene calls are TRBV5-8 and TRBJ2-3; D call uncertain. Trimming removed 5 bases at V and 0 bases at J, with 10 bases between. The CDR3 sequence is 14 residues long. Germline CDR1 SGHTS, CDR2 YDEGEE. In DNA, the CDR3 is TGTGCCAGCAGGAAGGAGCCTAGCACAGATACGCAGTATTTT. It is translated as CASRKEPSTDTQYF.

The chain uses TRBV11-2 and TRBJ1-4; 9 bases are shared with TRBD1. The CDR3 extends over 19 amino acids. J lost 7 bases, V lost 5 bases, and 20 bases had no gene match. Per the germline V gene, CDR1 is SGHAT and CDR2 is FQNNGV. This CDR3 is CASSSAPGQGYTISEKLFF. The CDR3, as DNA: TGTGCCAGCAGCAGCGCTCCGGGACAGGGTTATACTATCAGTGAAAAACTGTTTTTT. Based on the CDR3 plus reference TRBV11-2 and TRBJ1-4, the full variable domain is EAGVAQSPRYKIIEKRQSVAFWCNPISGHATLYWYQQILGQGPKLLIQFQNNGVVDDSQLPKDRFSAERLKGVDSTLKIQPAKLEDSAVYLCASSSAPGQGYTISEKLFFGSGTQLSVL.

The genes are TRBV7-6 and TRBJ1-1; D uncertain. The germline V gene has CDR1 SGHVS and CDR2 FNYEAQ. This CDR3 is built from 12 residues. Trimming shortened V by 4 bases and J by 1 base, and 4 bases separated the two germline ends. The CDR3 DNA is TGTGCCAGCAGCTCCTGGAACACTGAAGCTTTCTTT. Protein: CASSSWNTEAFF.

This clone was seen just once. The chain couples TRBV19 to TRBJ1-5; 9 nucleotides align to TRBD1. Per germline, CDR1 LNHDA and CDR2 SQIVND (reference sequence). The CDR3 contains 15 residues. The V gene end was trimmed by 5 bases and the J gene end by 5 bases; junction bases not matched to a gene: 7. The CDR3 protein is CASSHRDRDHQPQHF. The CDR3 DNA sequence: TGTGCCAGTAGTCACCGGGACAGGGATCATCAGCCCCAGCATTTT.

The CDR3, as DNA: TGTGCCAGCAGTGATAGGGAGCCGGAGTACGATGGCTACACCTTC. Amino acids: CASSDREPEYDGYTF. The chain recombines TRBV25-1 with TRBJ1-2, with D unclear. The V and J ends lost 3 bases and 6 bases respectively, with 17 bases between them. The CDR3 spans 15 residues. Per germline, CDR1 MGHDK and CDR2 SYGVNS.

The chain combines TRBV9 with TRBJ2-2; 10 bases agree with TRBD1. The germline V gene has CDR1 SGDLS and CDR2 YYNGEE. V trimming: 3 bases; J trimming: 5 bases; junction bases outside the gene matches: 4. The CDR3 has 15 amino acids. The CDR3 here is CASSARTGGTGELFF. DNA of the CDR3: TGTGCCAGCAGCGCCCGGACAGGGGGAACCGGGGAGCTGTTTTTT. Full variable domain (outside the CDR3, taken from reference TRBV9 and TRBJ2-2): DSGVTQTPKHLITATGQRVTLRCSPRSGDLSVYWYQQSLDQGLQFLIQYYNGEERAKGNILERFSAQQFPDLHSELNLSSLELGDSALYFCASSARTGGTGELFFGEGSRLTVL.

The gene calls are TRBV4-3 and TRBJ2-1, with D possibly being TRBD1 (5 bases). The CDR3 contains 15 residues. Looked up from germline, CDR1 is LGHNA and CDR2 is YSLEER. Trimming removed 1 base from V and 2 bases from J, with 9 bases in between. In DNA form, the CDR3 reads TGCGCCAGCAGCCAAGTCTCAGGGACCTACAATGAGCAGTTCTTC. Translated: CASSQVSGTYNEQFF.

V is TRBV9 and J is TRBJ2-3, with D possibly matching TRBD2 (5 bases). Germline V lookup: CDR1 SGDLS, CDR2 YYNGEE. The CDR3 is made up of 15 amino acids. V was cut by 3 bases and J by 2 bases, with 13 bases left in between. CDR3 nucleotide sequence: TGTGCCAGCAGCGCCCCGGACTTGACCACAGATACGCAGTATTTT. Residues: CASSAPDLTTDTQYF.

The chain employs TRBV7-9 and TRBJ1-2, with 8 bases aligning to TRBD1. V trimming: 4 bases; J trimming: 4 bases; junction bases outside the gene matches: 5. This CDR3 comprises 14 residues. Germline V gene data show CDR1 as SEHNR and CDR2 as FQNEAQ (reference sequence). CDR3 protein: CASSYGQGSYGYTF. DNA for the CDR3: TGTGCCAGCAGCTACGGACAGGGTTCCTATGGCTACACCTTC.

The CDR3 bases are TGTGCCAGCAGGGGAGGGAGGAGTGAGCAGTTCTTC. It yields the protein CASRGGRSEQFF. This chain uses TRBV6-1 with TRBJ2-1, with TRBD2 matching over 7 bases. Germline-derived CDR1 and CDR2 are MNHNS and SASEGT. The CDR3 runs to 12 residues. Trimming removed 6 bases from V and 9 bases from J; junction bases left unmatched: 5.

DNA for the CDR3: TGTGCCAGCAGGGGACGTGGAGGGTCCAGTGAAAAACTGTTTTTT. As protein: CASRGRGGSSEKLFF. The gene calls are TRBV2 and TRBJ1-4, with D perhaps TRBD1 (5 bases). The CDR3 totals 15 residues. In germline, CDR1 is SNHLY, CDR2 FYNNEI. Trimming removed 6 bases from V and 7 bases from J, with 18 bases in between.

This sequence joins TRBV7-2 and TRBJ2-7; 7 positions match TRBD1. Unmatched junction bases numbered 7, after V lost 5 bases and J lost 0 bases. The CDR3 spans 15 residues. Germline V gene lookup returns CDR1 SGHTA and CDR2 FQGNSA. CDR3 sequence: CASSLGQLFSYEQYF. The CDR3 nucleotides are TGTGCCAGCAGCCTGGGACAGCTCTTCTCCTACGAGCAGTACTTC.

The chain recombines TRBV7-2 with TRBJ2-7, with 8 bases matching TRBD1. This CDR3 is 14 amino acids long. Trimming at V came to 5 bases and at J to 0 bases, leaving 3 bases not matched to a gene. Germline CDR1 reads SGHTA; CDR2 reads FQGNSA. Here the CDR3 DNA reads TGTGCCAGCAGCCAAGACAGGGGCTCCTACGAGCAGTACTTC. Translating it yields CASSQDRGSYEQYF.

V is TRBV7-3 and J is TRBJ2-6; D remains unclear. This CDR3 contains 15 residues. Germline CDR1 and CDR2: SGHTA and FQGTGA. V shed 2 bases and J shed 2 bases, with 7 bases lying between them. This chain's CDR3 is CASSLEPAGANVLTF. For the CDR3, the DNA is TGTGCCAGCAGCTTAGAGCCTGCTGGGGCCAACGTCCTGACTTTC.

This clone has a single count. This chain links TRBV10-1 with TRBJ1-2; D not certain. This CDR3 is built from 13 residues. V shed 2 bases and J shed 2 bases, with 6 bases lying between them. Germline V gives CDR1 WNHNN, CDR2 SYGVQD (reference sequence). In nucleotides, the CDR3 is TGCGCCAGCAGTGAGGCTCAGAACTATGGCTACACCTTC. Encoded protein: CASSEAQNYGYTF.